These 18 T cell receptor beta chains were sequenced from one sample in a study of T-cell memory formation after mild COVID-19. TCRdb reprocessed the 5' RACE reads via MiXCR and lists one record per CDR3 protein. The profile shows fewer than 350,000 distinct CDR3 sequences, more than 15% of them singletons. The sequenced sample was PBMCs or a T cell subset sorted from them (not recorded which). These receptors all come from a man in his late teens or twenties who had mild COVID-19 (a few samples of this study predate the infection). Cell type and time point are not known.

This rearrangement joins TRBV24-1 to TRBJ2-2; TRBD1 might be the D (5 bases). Per the germline V gene, CDR1 is KGHDR and CDR2 is SFDVKD. The CDR3 runs to 15 residues. V was shortened by 6 bases and J by 5 bases, with 15 bases between the two germline ends. This chain's CDR3 is CATSKTRAGTGELFF. CDR3 nucleotides: TGTGCCACCAGTAAAACCAGGGCTGGGACCGGGGAGCTGTTTTTT.

The rearrangement links TRBV7-2 to TRBJ2-3; a possible D gene is TRBD2 (7 bases). Germline assignment: CDR1 SGHTA and CDR2 FQGNSA. The CDR3 runs 16 residues. Trimming took 1 base from V and 7 from J, leaving 18 bases between them. The CDR3 loop is CASSLVPRGALYTQYF. CDR3 DNA: TGTGCCAGCAGCTTAGTTCCCCGGGGGGCTCTATATACGCAGTATTTT.

This clonotype was picked up a small number of times. CDR3 DNA sequence: TGCAGTGCCCGATTCGGGGGGGCCGGGGAGACCCAGTACTTC. Its protein product is CSARFGGAGETQYF. J is TRBJ2-5 and V is TRBV20-1; TRBD2 agrees at 8 bases. Germline CDR1 is DFQATT and CDR2 is SNEGSKA (reference sequence). V gave up 6 bases and J gave up 5 bases; unmatched junction bases: 11. The CDR3 runs 14 residues.

This clonotype was counted at least ten times. A read error may account for a junction end that differs from germline. The CDR3 is CASSATSWGDTQYF. As DNA, the CDR3 is TGTGCTAGCAGCGCAACTAGTTGGGGAGATACGCAGTATTTT. The gene calls are TRBV7-7 and TRBJ2-3, with D perhaps TRBD2 (5 bases). Germline V CDR1 and CDR2: SSHAT, FNYEAQ (reference sequence). The CDR3 loop spans 14 amino acids.

In its sample, this clonotype was seen a few times. This sequence joins TRBV29-1 and TRBJ1-1; a weak D match, TRBD1 (5 bases). The germline V gene encodes CDR1 SQVTM and CDR2 ANQGSEA. This CDR3 contains 14 residues. V lost 7 bases and J lost 2, with 17 bases in between. The DNA for the CDR3 is TGCAGCGCCAAGGCCGACAGTCGAAACACTGAAGCTTTCTTT. Protein product: CSAKADSRNTEAFF.

This clonotype was counted a few times. This chain connects TRBV7-2 to TRBJ2-3; D remains unclear. CDR1 and CDR2 (germline): SGHTA, FQGNSA. CDR3 length: 14 residues. V was trimmed by 2 bases and J by 2 bases, leaving 8 bases between them. The CDR3 sequence: CASSLSRFTDTQYF. The CDR3 nucleotides read TGTGCCAGCAGCTTATCGCGATTCACAGATACGCAGTATTTT. Drawing the rest from reference TRBV7-2 and TRBJ2-3, the complete variable domain is GAGVSQSPSNKVTEKGKDVELRCDPISGHTALYWYRQSLGQGLEFLIYFQGNSAPDKSGLPSDRFSAERTGGSVSTLTIQRTQQEDSAVYLCASSLSRFTDTQYFGPGTRLTVL.

This clonotype was seen ten or more times. The genes are TRBV20-1 and TRBJ2-3; possible D gene TRBD2, 5 bases. The CDR3 runs 15 residues. Trimming pared 3 bases from V and 3 bases from J, leaving 16 bases between. Germline assignment: CDR1 DFQATT and CDR2 SNEGSKA (reference sequence). For the CDR3, the DNA is TGCAGTGCTAGCGGGGAGTATTACGGGACAGATACGCAGTATTTT. This gives the protein CSASGEYYGTDTQYF.

This clonotype was recorded many times. This chain connects TRBV30 to TRBJ2-3, with 10 bases that match TRBD1. Trimming took 5 bases from V and 5 from J; bases not matched to a gene: 7. CDR1 is GTSNPN, CDR2 SVGIG, per germline (reference sequence). This CDR3 contains 14 residues. CDR3 sequence: CAWARTGGIDTQYF. The CDR3 DNA is TGTGCCTGGGCGCGGACAGGGGGAATAGATACGCAGTATTTT.

This clonotype was seen a few times. The chain couples TRBV5-4 to TRBJ2-6; tentatively, D is TRBD1 or TRBD2 (5 bases each). V lost 1 base and J 2 bases, leaving 7 bases between the germline ends. CDR1 and CDR2 (germline): SGHNT, YYREEE (reference sequence). The CDR3 is made up of 15 amino acids. CDR3 residues: CASSLMGAGANVLTF. CDR3 nucleotides: TGTGCCAGCAGCTTGATGGGGGCTGGGGCCAACGTCCTGACTTTC.

This clonotype was detected many times. This rearrangement joins TRBV7-6 to TRBJ1-1; a possible D gene is TRBD1 (6 bases). V was pared by 3 bases and J by 2 bases, with 10 bases between. The CDR3 covers 14 residues. From germline, CDR1 is SGHVS and CDR2 FNYEAQ. CDR3 protein: CASSLTGGNTEAFF. For the CDR3, the DNA is TGTGCCAGCAGCTTGACCGGGGGCAACACTGAAGCTTTCTTT. The variable domain in full, with the rest retrieved from reference TRBV7-6 and TRBJ1-1, is GAGVSQSPRYKVTKRGQDVALRCDPISGHVSLYWYRQALGQGPEFLTYFNYEAQQDKSGLPNDRFSAERPEGSISTLTIQRTEQRDSAMYRCASSLTGGNTEAFFGQGTRLTVV.

This rearrangement joins TRBV24-1 to TRBJ2-6, with D tentatively TRBD1 or TRBD2 (6 bases each). V lost 7 bases and J lost 8, with 14 bases in between. In germline, CDR1 is KGHDR, CDR2 SFDVKD. The CDR3 is 14 amino acids. DNA for the CDR3: TGTGCCACCAGACAGGGAGGCATGACCAACGTCCTGACTTTC. Amino acids: CATRQGGMTNVLTF.

The chain combines TRBV5-1 with TRBJ2-3; 7 bases match TRBD2. Germline assignment: CDR1 SGHRS and CDR2 YFSETQ. The CDR3 extends over 15 amino acids. Germline trimming cut 2 bases from V and 4 bases from J; bases unmatched to any gene: 7. The CDR3: CASSFSGADADTQYF. The CDR3 DNA sequence: TGCGCCAGCAGCTTCAGCGGGGCCGACGCAGATACGCAGTATTTT.

This clonotype was seen many times. V and J are TRBV7-3 and TRBJ2-3; D not certain. The CDR3 sequence is 13 residues long. Deletions cut 5 bases from V and 5 bases from J, with 11 bases between. Germline loops: CDR1 SGHTA, CDR2 FQGTGA. CDR3: CASSANLGDTQYF. The CDR3 DNA sequence: TGTGCCAGCAGCGCCAATTTGGGAGATACGCAGTATTTT.

This clonotype has at least ten counts. Mismatch with germline at one junction end may stem from a read error. V and J are TRBV6-5 and TRBJ2-7; TRBD1 matches 7 bases. The V gene's germline CDR1 is MNHEY and CDR2 SVGAGI. This CDR3 contains 11 residues. For the CDR3, the DNA is TGTGCCAGCAGTGCCGGGACAGTGGAACACTTC. Translating gives CASSAGTVEHF.

The chain links TRBV7-6 to TRBJ2-2; 11 nucleotides line up with TRBD1. Germline V gene sequence: CDR1 SGHVS, CDR2 FNYEAQ. The trim removed 8 bases at V and 5 bases at J, leaving 10 bases unmatched. This CDR3 comprises 16 residues. Here the CDR3 DNA reads TGTGCCAGCCAAGAACCGGGACAGGGGGTTACCGGGGAGCTGTTTTTT. Translating it yields CASQEPGQGVTGELFF. Full variable domain (missing parts from reference TRBV7-6 and TRBJ2-2): GAGVSQSPRYKVTKRGQDVALRCDPISGHVSLYWYRQALGQGPEFLTYFNYEAQQDKSGLPNDRFSAERPEGSISTLTIQRTEQRDSAMYRCASQEPGQGVTGELFFGEGSRLTVL.

This clonotype came up a few times. The rearrangement joins TRBV20-1 to TRBJ2-7; 11 positions agree with TRBD1. V shed 6 bases and J 2 bases; nucleotides not matched to a gene: 9. Germline values: CDR1 DFQATT, CDR2 SNEGSKA (reference sequence). This CDR3 has 15 residues. Here the CDR3 reads CSAFGTGGIAYEQYV. CDR3 nucleotides: TGCAGTGCCTTCGGGACAGGGGGGATCGCCTACGAGCAGTACGTC.

This clonotype was recorded a few times. The CDR3 DNA reads as TGTGCCAGCAGCTTAACGGACCAAGAGACCCAGTACTTC. Residues: CASSLTDQETQYF. V usage is TRBV7-8 and J usage is TRBJ2-5; D uncertain. The V and J ends lost 2 bases and 0 bases respectively, with 4 bases between them. This CDR3 region has 13 residues. Germline V gives CDR1 SGHVS, CDR2 FQNEAQ.

The V call is TRBV19, the J call TRBJ1-1; D unresolved. CDR1 is LNHDA, CDR2 SQIVND, per germline (reference sequence). The CDR3 is made up of 12 amino acids. Trimming took 3 bases from V and 5 from J, leaving 7 bases between them. The CDR3 region has the DNA TGTGCCAGTAGTATGCAGGTTACTGAAGCTTTCTTT. Translated: CASSMQVTEAFF.